This passage covers 2 T cell receptor beta chains from one sample sequenced in a study of shared T cell receptors in the human thymus. The table came from immunoSEQ multiplex PCR; TCRdb's copy has only in-frame clones and leaves some out. The top ten clones hold 0.008% to 0.011% of a sample with about 730,000 clones, approximately 85% of them seen once. The same data also contributed to another study, on human thymus T cells.

Sequenced material: thymocytes. Every receptor here comes from a girl less than two years old with a congenital heart defect.

The J gene is TRBJ2-7, the V gene TRBV12-5, with 9 bases identical to TRBD1. V gave up 3 bases and J gave up 2 bases; unmatched junction bases: 5. The germline CDR1 and CDR2 sequences are LGHNT and FRNRAP. CDR3 size: 15 residues. The chain's CDR3 is CASGLGQGHTYEQYF. DNA for the CDR3: TGTGCTAGTGGTTTAGGACAGGGGCATACCTACGAGCAGTACTTC.

The count of this clone is one. The genes are TRBV7-9 and TRBJ2-3; perhaps TRBD1 as D (5 bases). Trimming pared 9 bases from V and 1 base from J, leaving 8 bases between. Germline CDR1 SEHNR, CDR2 FQNEAQ (reference sequence). The CDR3 sequence is 12 residues long. CDR3 region: CASKTGTDTQYF. In DNA form, the CDR3 reads TGTGCCAGTAAGACAGGCACAGATACGCAGTATTTT.